These T cell receptor beta chains were read from a single sample in a study of blood T cell repertoires in COVID-19. TCRdb keeps only in-frame clones here, not all; method: immunoSEQ multiplex PCR. The sample includes just over 300,000 clones, around nine tenths seen only once; the top ten take less than 2%. The sequenced sample consisted of peripheral blood. The receptors stem from a woman in her twenties or thirties with COVID-19, enrolled during active disease. Each CDR3 is given with its conserved first and last residue. Each record gives: clone size, D gene, V gene, J gene, CDR3 protein, CDR3 DNA. A D gene is named only where the DNA matches it firmly. Expanded clones are given a class, and other clones once, few, many or no size at all.

abundance: once
d_gene: TRBD2
v_gene: TRBV11-2
j_gene: TRBJ2-3
CDR3aa: CASSLGLADTQYF
CDR3nt: TGTGCCAGCAGCTTGGGACTAGCAGATACGCAGTATTTT

abundance: -
d_gene: TRBD1
v_gene: TRBV7-8
j_gene: TRBJ2-1
CDR3aa: CASSIWDSEHPYNEQFF
CDR3nt: TGTGCCAGCAGCATCTGGGACAGTGAACATCCCTACAATGAGCAGTTCTTC

abundance: -
d_gene: -
v_gene: TRBV6-6
j_gene: TRBJ1-1
CDR3aa: CASTQTANTEAFF
CDR3nt: TGTGCCAGCACCCAAACAGCGAACACTGAAGCTTTCTTT

abundance: -
d_gene: TRBD2
v_gene: TRBV2
j_gene: TRBJ2-5
CDR3aa: CASWGGGETQYF
CDR3nt: TGTGCCTCTTGGGGCGGGGGGGAGACCCAGTACTTC

abundance: few
d_gene: TRBD1
v_gene: TRBV27
j_gene: TRBJ2-2
CDR3aa: CASSFGTANTGELFF
CDR3nt: TGTGCCAGCAGTTTTGGGACAGCTAACACCGGGGAGCTGTTTTTT

abundance: -
d_gene: -
v_gene: TRBV6-5
j_gene: TRBJ1-5
CDR3aa: CARRTICNQPQHF
CDR3nt: TGTGCCAGACGGACAATCTGCAATCAGCCCCAGCATTTT

abundance: -
d_gene: TRBD2
v_gene: TRBV28
j_gene: TRBJ2-5
CDR3aa: CASSFLAGGMETQYF
CDR3nt: TGTGCCAGCAGTTTTCTAGCGGGGGGGATGGAGACCCAGTACTTC

abundance: -
d_gene: TRBD2
v_gene: TRBV6-1
j_gene: TRBJ2-7
CDR3aa: CASSEAGGGSYEQYF
CDR3nt: TGTGCCAGCAGTGAAGCTGGCGGGGGGTCCTACGAGCAGTACTTC

abundance: -
d_gene: TRBD2
v_gene: TRBV6-4
j_gene: TRBJ2-1
CDR3aa: CASSDEAGGMAEQFF
CDR3nt: TGTGCCAGCAGTGACGAGGCGGGGGGGATGGCTGAGCAGTTCTTC

abundance: -
d_gene: TRBD1
v_gene: TRBV27
j_gene: TRBJ1-2
CDR3aa: CASSGTGFRGYTF
CDR3nt: TGTGCCAGCTCCGGGACAGGGTTCCGTGGCTACACCTTC

abundance: few
d_gene: TRBD1
v_gene: TRBV4-2
j_gene: TRBJ1-1
CDR3aa: CASSQGGQGDTEAFF
CDR3nt: TGTGCCAGCAGCCAAGGTGGGCAGGGGGACACTGAAGCTTTCTTT

abundance: few
d_gene: -
v_gene: TRBV19
j_gene: TRBJ2-2
CDR3aa: CASTDRGGFTGELFF
CDR3nt: TGTGCCAGTACTGATAGGGGGGGATTCACCGGGGAGCTGTTTTTT

abundance: few
d_gene: -
v_gene: TRBV19
j_gene: TRBJ1-6
CDR3aa: CASTTMGGSYNSPLHF
CDR3nt: TGTGCCAGTACTACCATGGGGGGGTCCTATAATTCACCCCTCCACTTT

abundance: -
d_gene: -
v_gene: TRBV6-6
j_gene: TRBJ1-1
CDR3aa: CASRLDVNTEAFF
CDR3nt: TGTGCCAGCAGGCTAGATGTAAACACTGAAGCTTTCTTT

abundance: -
d_gene: -
v_gene: TRBV11-3
j_gene: TRBJ1-4
CDR3aa: CASSRRDYNEKLFF
CDR3nt: TGTGCCAGCAGCCGAAGAGACTATAATGAAAAACTGTTTTTT

abundance: -
d_gene: -
v_gene: TRBV14
j_gene: TRBJ1-3
CDR3aa: CASSQIPFGVTIYF
CDR3nt: TGTGCCAGCAGCCAAATACCGTTCGGAGTCACCATATATTTT

abundance: -
d_gene: TRBD1
v_gene: TRBV3-1/TRBV3-2
j_gene: TRBJ1-6
CDR3aa: CASSQRDRNSPLHF
CDR3nt: TGTGCCAGCAGCCAAAGGGACAGGAATTCACCCCTCCACTTT

abundance: once
d_gene: TRBD1
v_gene: TRBV9
j_gene: TRBJ2-5
CDR3aa: CASSVAGTGAETQYF
CDR3nt: TGTGCCAGCAGCGTAGCCGGGACAGGGGCAGAGACCCAGTACTTC

abundance: once
d_gene: -
v_gene: TRBV7-9
j_gene: TRBJ2-2
CDR3aa: CASSLFQGPGELFF
CDR3nt: TGTGCCAGCAGCTTATTTCAGGGCCCGGGGGAGCTGTTTTTT

abundance: few
d_gene: TRBD1
v_gene: TRBV19
j_gene: TRBJ1-3
CDR3aa: CASSRDRAGNTIYF
CDR3nt: TGTGCCAGTAGTAGGGACAGGGCTGGAAACACCATATATTTT

abundance: -
d_gene: -
v_gene: TRBV2
j_gene: TRBJ2-3
CDR3aa: CASISAGARTDTQYF
CDR3nt: TGTGCCAGCATTAGCGCGGGGGCGAGGACAGATACGCAGTATTTT

abundance: -
d_gene: -
v_gene: TRBV10-3
j_gene: TRBJ1-2
CDR3aa: CAISETGTLNGYTF
CDR3nt: TGTGCCATCAGTGAGACCGGGACATTAAACGGCTACACCTTC

abundance: once
d_gene: -
v_gene: TRBV11-3
j_gene: TRBJ1-3
CDR3aa: CASSLAISGNTIYF
CDR3nt: TGTGCCAGCAGCTTAGCCATCTCTGGAAACACCATATATTTT

abundance: -
d_gene: TRBD1
v_gene: TRBV5-6
j_gene: TRBJ2-1
CDR3aa: CASGRPGGGDEQFF
CDR3nt: TGTGCCAGCGGTCGACCAGGGGGCGGGGATGAGCAGTTCTTC

abundance: few
d_gene: -
v_gene: TRBV4-1
j_gene: TRBJ2-1
CDR3aa: CASSQNNLGGNEQFF
CDR3nt: TGCGCCAGCAGCCAGAACAACTTGGGGGGCAATGAGCAGTTCTTC

abundance: once
d_gene: -
v_gene: TRBV7-9
j_gene: TRBJ1-4
CDR3aa: CASSLRGAGEKLFF
CDR3nt: TGTGCCAGCAGCTTGCGTGGGGCAGGTGAAAAACTGTTTTTT

abundance: -
d_gene: TRBD1
v_gene: TRBV5-4
j_gene: TRBJ1-4
CDR3aa: CASSLGGQGNEKLFF
CDR3nt: TGTGCCAGCAGCTTGGGGGGACAGGGAAACGAAAAACTGTTTTTT

abundance: -
d_gene: TRBD2
v_gene: TRBV29-1
j_gene: TRBJ2-1
CDR3aa: CSVDMAGGTYNEQFF
CDR3nt: TGCAGCGTTGATATGGCGGGGGGAACCTACAATGAGCAGTTCTTC

abundance: -
d_gene: -
v_gene: TRBV18
j_gene: TRBJ1-3
CDR3aa: CASSPGTSGNTIYF
CDR3nt: TGTGCCAGCTCACCAGGGACTTCGGGAAACACCATATATTTT

abundance: -
d_gene: TRBD1
v_gene: TRBV7-3
j_gene: TRBJ1-1
CDR3aa: CASSLIAGGNTEAFF
CDR3nt: TGTGCCAGCAGCTTAATCGCAGGGGGCAACACTGAAGCTTTCTTT

abundance: few
d_gene: -
v_gene: TRBV12-5
j_gene: TRBJ2-5
CDR3aa: CASGFMGGETQYF
CDR3nt: TGTGCTAGTGGTTTTATGGGGGGAGAGACCCAGTACTTC

abundance: few
d_gene: -
v_gene: TRBV5-1
j_gene: TRBJ1-4
CDR3aa: CASNQGGGEKLFF
CDR3nt: TGCGCCAGCAACCAGGGAGGAGGTGAAAAACTGTTTTTT

abundance: once
d_gene: TRBD2
v_gene: TRBV5-1
j_gene: TRBJ2-5
CDR3aa: CASSLARRLAVGETQYF
CDR3nt: TGCGCCAGCAGCTTGGCCAGGAGACTAGCGGTTGGAGAGACCCAGTACTTC

abundance: -
d_gene: -
v_gene: TRBV6-5
j_gene: TRBJ1-2
CDR3aa: CASSPVPRYYGYTF
CDR3nt: TGTGCCAGCAGCCCCGTTCCGCGATACTATGGCTACACCTTC

abundance: once
d_gene: -
v_gene: TRBV2
j_gene: TRBJ1-6
CDR3aa: CASGDRSSYNSPLHF
CDR3nt: TGTGCCAGCGGAGACAGGAGCTCCTATAATTCACCCCTCCACTTT

abundance: -
d_gene: TRBD2
v_gene: TRBV7-3
j_gene: TRBJ2-5
CDR3aa: CASSRTGTTIGETQYF
CDR3nt: TGTGCCAGCAGCCGTACCGGGACTACCATCGGAGAGACCCAGTACTTC

abundance: -
d_gene: -
v_gene: TRBV2
j_gene: TRBJ2-7
CDR3aa: CASRPRGRDEQYF
CDR3nt: TGTGCCAGCAGACCTCGGGGGAGAGACGAGCAGTACTTC

abundance: -
d_gene: -
v_gene: TRBV10-3
j_gene: TRBJ2-7
CDR3aa: CAISGQGIYEQYF
CDR3nt: TGTGCCATCAGTGGTCAGGGTATCTACGAGCAGTACTTC

abundance: -
d_gene: TRBD1
v_gene: TRBV28
j_gene: TRBJ1-2
CDR3aa: CASSPGTGATSYGYTF
CDR3nt: TGTGCCAGCAGTCCCGGGACAGGGGCCACCTCCTATGGCTACACCTTC

abundance: -
d_gene: TRBD1
v_gene: TRBV18
j_gene: TRBJ2-4
CDR3aa: CASSRQGALDKNIQYF
CDR3nt: TGTGCCAGCTCACGACAGGGGGCGTTGGACAAAAACATTCAGTACTTC

abundance: once
d_gene: TRBD1
v_gene: TRBV10-3
j_gene: TRBJ2-7
CDR3aa: CAIRSPGQGYEQYF
CDR3nt: TGTGCCATCAGGAGCCCGGGACAGGGTTACGAGCAGTACTTC

abundance: -
d_gene: -
v_gene: TRBV6-5
j_gene: TRBJ1-2
CDR3aa: CASSYSGQGGYTF
CDR3nt: TGTGCCAGCAGTTACTCGGGGCAGGGAGGCTACACCTTC

abundance: -
d_gene: TRBD2
v_gene: TRBV4-2
j_gene: TRBJ2-3
CDR3aa: CASSQDQRGGMNTQYF
CDR3nt: TGTGCCAGCAGCCAAGATCAGCGGGGGGGCATGAATACGCAGTATTTT

abundance: -
d_gene: -
v_gene: TRBV7-9
j_gene: TRBJ1-2
CDR3aa: CASSPDAENYGYTF
CDR3nt: TGTGCCAGCAGCCCTGATGCGGAAAACTATGGCTACACCTTC

abundance: -
d_gene: -
v_gene: TRBV13
j_gene: TRBJ2-3
CDR3aa: CASSPRQGNTDTQYF
CDR3nt: TGTGCCAGCAGCCCCCGTCAGGGCAACACAGATACGCAGTATTTT

abundance: -
d_gene: -
v_gene: TRBV28
j_gene: TRBJ2-6
CDR3aa: CASSLAHGSGANVLTF
CDR3nt: TGTGCCAGCAGTTTAGCCCACGGCTCTGGGGCCAACGTCCTGACTTTC

abundance: few
d_gene: TRBD1
v_gene: TRBV4-1
j_gene: TRBJ1-5
CDR3aa: CASSQGLQGTYGNQPQHF
CDR3nt: TGCGCCAGCAGCCAAGGGTTACAGGGGACGTACGGCAATCAGCCCCAGCATTTT

abundance: -
d_gene: TRBD1
v_gene: TRBV19
j_gene: TRBJ1-1
CDR3aa: CASRQGRTEAFF
CDR3nt: TGTGCCAGTAGACAGGGGAGAACTGAAGCTTTCTTT

abundance: once
d_gene: TRBD1
v_gene: TRBV6-5
j_gene: TRBJ2-2
CDR3aa: CASSLGQANTGELFF
CDR3nt: TGTGCCAGCAGCCTGGGACAGGCGAACACCGGGGAGCTGTTTTTT

abundance: -
d_gene: TRBD2
v_gene: TRBV18
j_gene: TRBJ2-7
CDR3aa: CASSPPSLAGGTNEQYF
CDR3nt: TGTGCCAGCTCACCACCCTCCCTAGCGGGGGGGACGAACGAGCAGTACTTC

abundance: -
d_gene: TRBD1
v_gene: TRBV5-8
j_gene: TRBJ1-2
CDR3aa: CASSLGDRGFWYGYTF
CDR3nt: TGTGCCAGCAGCTTGGGGGACAGGGGATTTTGGTATGGCTACACCTTC

abundance: -
d_gene: -
v_gene: TRBV15
j_gene: TRBJ1-3
CDR3aa: CATSTASGNTIYF
CDR3nt: TGTGCCACCAGCACTGCAAGTGGCAACACCATATATTTT

abundance: -
d_gene: TRBD1
v_gene: TRBV3-1/TRBV3-2
j_gene: TRBJ1-1
CDR3aa: CASSQDLGTGGNTEAFF
CDR3nt: TGTGCCAGCAGCCAAGATCTCGGGACAGGGGGTAACACTGAAGCTTTCTTT

abundance: -
d_gene: TRBD1
v_gene: TRBV19
j_gene: TRBJ1-2
CDR3aa: CASSNPGEGAGYTF
CDR3nt: TGTGCCAGTAGTAACCCGGGTGAGGGGGCTGGCTACACCTTC

abundance: -
d_gene: -
v_gene: TRBV6-5
j_gene: TRBJ2-7
CDR3aa: CASSYSSGMGSEQYF
CDR3nt: TGTGCCAGCAGTTACTCGAGTGGGATGGGGAGTGAGCAGTACTTC